What follows are 8 T cell receptor beta chains derived from one specimen sequenced in a study of beta chain features in type 1 diabetes. Reverse transcribing all isolated RNA meant expressed TCRB transcripts were sequenced. Assay used: immunoSEQ multiplex PCR; TCRdb lists only in-frame clones, some missing. The sample contains about half a million clones, around 30% of which appear only once. Sequenced input: naive CD4+ T cells from blood. The origin of the receptors is a man between 18 and 29 years old in good health.

The chain joins TRBV27 to TRBJ2-7; D not certain. V was cut by 2 bases and J by 0 bases, with 5 bases left in between. Per the germline V gene, CDR1 is MNHEY and CDR2 is SMNVEV (reference sequence). The CDR3 has 13 amino acids. In nucleotides, the CDR3 is TGTGCCAGCAGTTTAAGCCCCTCCTACGAGCAGTACTTC. This sequence encodes CASSLSPSYEQYF.

The chain recombines TRBV7-6 with TRBJ2-1; D possibly corresponds to TRBD1 (6 bases). Germline V CDR1 and CDR2: SGHVS, FNYEAQ. Trimming stripped 4 bases from V and 8 bases from J, with 9 bases between. This CDR3 comprises 12 residues. CDR3: CASSSTGYEQFF. In nucleotides, the CDR3 is TGTGCCAGCAGCTCAACAGGGTATGAGCAGTTCTTC.

This clone was picked up one time. V and J are TRBV25-1 and TRBJ2-1; D is ambiguous. V lost 6 bases, J lost 12 bases, and 12 bases lay in between. CDR1 and CDR2 (germline): MGHDK, SYGVNS. The CDR3 runs to 11 residues. The CDR3 bases are TGTGCCAGCAGGGGGTTGTCGGTGCAGTTCTTC. Amino acids: CASRGLSVQFF. The full variable domain, with the rest looked up from reference TRBV25-1 and TRBJ2-1, is EADIYQTPRYLVIGTGKKITLECSQTMGHDKMYWYQQDPGMELHLIHYSYGVNSTEKGDLSSESTVSRIRTEHFPLTLESARPSHTSQYLCASRGLSVQFFGPGTRLTVL.

The genes are TRBV18 and TRBJ2-3, with 8 bases identical to TRBD2. Germline V CDR1 and CDR2: KGHSH, LQKENI. V shed 5 bases and J 2 bases; nucleotides not matched to a gene: 3. CDR3 size: 14 residues. CDR3 coding DNA: TGTGCCAGCTCATCGGGACTAGTCACAGATACGCAGTATTTT. It codes for CASSSGLVTDTQYF.

A few counts support this clone. The genes are TRBV7-2 and TRBJ2-1; D is undetermined. V shed 7 bases and J shed 0 bases, with 7 bases lying between them. Germline V gene data show CDR1 as SGHTA and CDR2 as FQGNSA. CDR3 size: 13 residues. CDR3 sequence (DNA): TGTGCCAGCATCGAGTCCTCCTACAATGAGCAGTTCTTC. This sequence encodes CASIESSYNEQFF. Filled out from reference TRBV7-2 and TRBJ2-1, the complete variable domain reads GAGVSQSPSNKVTEKGKDVELRCDPISGHTALYWYRQSLGQGLEFLIYFQGNSAPDKSGLPSDRFSAERTGGSVSTLTIQRTQQEDSAVYLCASIESSYNEQFFGPGTRLTVL.

This rearrangement joins TRBV7-8 to TRBJ2-3; TRBD1 might be the D (6 bases). Germline lookup yields CDR1 SGHVS and CDR2 FQNEAQ. This CDR3 is built from 15 residues. Trimming shortened V by 6 bases and J by 0 bases, and 13 bases separated the two germline ends. In DNA, the CDR3 is TGTGCCAGCAGGGGGACACCGACTAGCACAGATACGCAGTATTTT. It encodes CASRGTPTSTDTQYF.

The gene calls are TRBV29-1 and TRBJ1-3; TRBD1 aligns across 8 bases. The CDR3 contains 13 residues. Losses at the gene ends were 8 bases for V and 4 bases for J; bases not matched to a gene: 7. CDR1 is SQVTM and CDR2 is ANQGSEA in the germline V gene. CDR3: CSTRRGLGNTIYF. The CDR3 region has the DNA TGCAGCACCCGCAGGGGGCTCGGAAACACCATATATTTT.

This chain uses TRBV6-5 with TRBJ1-4; D unresolved. Trimming took 7 bases from V and 4 from J, leaving 10 bases between them. Looked up from germline, CDR1 is MNHEY and CDR2 is SVGAGI. This CDR3 has 13 residues. Here the CDR3 DNA reads TGTGCCAGCACGAGAGCCATTAATGAAAAACTGTTTTTT. Translation: CASTRAINEKLFF.